Following are 8 T cell receptor beta chains from one sample sequenced in a study of T-cell memory formation after mild COVID-19. TCRdb reprocessed the 5' RACE reads with MiXCR, giving one entry per CDR3 protein. The data hold hundreds of thousands of distinct CDR3 sequences, with 25% to 30% observed a single time. Specimen: PBMCs or a T cell subset sorted from them (not recorded which). These TCRs come from an adult woman who had mild COVID-19 (a few samples of this study predate the infection). Cell type and time point are not known.

In DNA form, the CDR3 reads TGTGCCAGCAGTGAAGCGTTAGGACAATATAGCAATCAGCCCCAGCATTTT. The encoded protein is CASSEALGQYSNQPQHF. The gene calls are TRBV2 and TRBJ1-5; weak D call: TRBD1 (5 bases). Between the trimmed V and J ends, which lost 0 bases and 0 bases, there was a span of 12 bases. The CDR3 is made up of 17 amino acids. CDR1 SNHLY and CDR2 FYNNEI come from the germline V gene. Using reference TRBV2 and TRBJ1-5 for the parts outside the CDR3, the full variable domain is EPEVTQTPSHQVTQMGQEVILRCVPISNHLYFYWYRQILGQKVEFLVSFYNNEISEKSEIFDDQFSVERPDGSNFTLKIRSTKLEDSAMYFCASSEALGQYSNQPQHFGDGTRLSIL.

The sample holds a few counts of this clonotype. The junction and the germline gene differ at one end; a read error may be behind it. V gene TRBV4-1 combines with J gene TRBJ1-2; TRBD1 aligns across 7 bases. Germline assignment: CDR1 MGHRA and CDR2 YSYEKL. The CDR3 loop spans 11 amino acids. The CDR3 sequence: CASSPPGQPIF. The CDR3 DNA reads as TGCGCCAGCAGCCCACCGGGACAGCCCATCTTC.

This clonotype has ten or more counts. V is TRBV12-3 or TRBV12-4 and J is TRBJ2-3; D is undetermined. The CDR3 totals 14 residues. The ends were cut back, 2 bases at V and 1 base at J, with 7 bases in the middle. The CDR3 sequence: CASSLRMGTDTQYF. CDR3 bases: TGTGCCAGCAGTTTACGTATGGGCACAGATACGCAGTATTTT.

The genes are TRBV4-2 and TRBJ2-1; 13 bases agree with TRBD2. Losses at the gene ends were 1 base for V and 4 bases for J; bases not matched to a gene: 4. This CDR3 region has 17 residues. Per the germline V gene, CDR1 is LGHNA and CDR2 is YNFKEQ. CDR3 bases: TGTGCCAGCAGCCAAGTTGGACTAGCGGGGGCGTACAATGAGCAGTTCTTC. Translating gives CASSQVGLAGAYNEQFF.

The rearrangement uses TRBV20-1 and TRBJ1-2; D is unclear. This CDR3 is 14 amino acids long. Germline CDR1 is DFQATT and CDR2 is SNEGSKA (reference sequence). V lost 5 bases, J lost 8 bases, and 21 bases lay in between. CDR3 residues: CSADPDTRVRGYTF. The CDR3 DNA sequence: TGCAGTGCTGATCCAGACACGAGGGTCAGGGGCTACACCTTC.

This clonotype was observed a handful of times. The chain carries TRBV20-1 and TRBJ2-7; 10 bases match TRBD2. Germline assignment: CDR1 DFQATT and CDR2 SNEGSKA (reference sequence). The CDR3 runs to 13 residues. Trimming at V came to 0 bases and at J to 7 bases, leaving 3 bases not matched to a gene. The chain's CDR3 is CSARDLSGREQYF. CDR3 DNA: TGCAGTGCTAGAGACCTTAGCGGGAGGGAGCAGTACTTC.

This clonotype has a handful of counts. The chain employs TRBV5-1 and TRBJ2-3, with D possibly matching TRBD1 (6 bases). The germline V gene encodes CDR1 SGHRS and CDR2 YFSETQ. V lost 3 bases and J lost 2, with 10 bases in between. The CDR3 spans 14 residues. In DNA, the CDR3 is TGCGCCAGCAGCTACGGACAGTTCACAGATACGCAGTATTTT. It translates to CASSYGQFTDTQYF.

V gene TRBV15 combines with J gene TRBJ1-2; possible D gene TRBD1, 5 bases. The CDR3 length is 14 residues. CDR1 is LNHNV, CDR2 YYDKDF, per germline (reference sequence). Trimming left V 0 bases short and J 6 bases short, with 11 bases between. CDR3 coding DNA: TGTGCCACCAGCAGAGAGCGGGGGAAGAATGGCTACACCTTC. This codes for CATSRERGKNGYTF. Drawing the rest from reference TRBV15 and TRBJ1-2, the complete variable domain is DAMVIQNPRYQVTQFGKPVTLSCSQTLNHNVMYWYQQKSSQAPKLLFHYYDKDFNNEADTPDNFQSRRPNTSFCFLDIRSPGLGDTAMYLCATSRERGKNGYTFGSGTRLTVV.